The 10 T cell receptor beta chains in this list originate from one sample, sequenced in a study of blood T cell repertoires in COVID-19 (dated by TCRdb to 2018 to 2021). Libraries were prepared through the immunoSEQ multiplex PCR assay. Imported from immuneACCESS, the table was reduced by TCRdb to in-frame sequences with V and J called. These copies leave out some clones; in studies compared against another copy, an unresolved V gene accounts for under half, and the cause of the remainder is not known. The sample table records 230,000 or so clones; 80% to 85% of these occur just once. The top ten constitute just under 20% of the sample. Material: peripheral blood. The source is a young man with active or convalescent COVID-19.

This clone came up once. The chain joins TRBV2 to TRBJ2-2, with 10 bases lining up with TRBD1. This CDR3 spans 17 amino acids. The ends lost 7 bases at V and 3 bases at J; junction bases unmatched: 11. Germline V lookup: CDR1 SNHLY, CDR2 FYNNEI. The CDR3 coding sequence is TGTGCCAGCACCTCGACCGGGACAGGGGCGTACACCGGGGAGCTGTTTTTT. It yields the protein CASTSTGTGAYTGELFF.

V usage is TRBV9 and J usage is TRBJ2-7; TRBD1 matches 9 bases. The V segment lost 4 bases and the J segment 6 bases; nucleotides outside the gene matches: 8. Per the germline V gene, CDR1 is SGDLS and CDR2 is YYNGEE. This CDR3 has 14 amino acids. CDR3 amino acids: CASSPRTGVGEQYF. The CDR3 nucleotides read TGTGCCAGCAGCCCCCGGACAGGGGTCGGCGAGCAGTACTTC.

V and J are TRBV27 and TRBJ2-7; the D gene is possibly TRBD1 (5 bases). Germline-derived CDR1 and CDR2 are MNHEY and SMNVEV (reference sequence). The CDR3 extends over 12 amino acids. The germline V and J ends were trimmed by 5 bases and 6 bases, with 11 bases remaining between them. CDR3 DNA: TGTGCCAGCAGTCCCGCTAGGGGCGAGCAGTACTTC. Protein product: CASSPARGEQYF.

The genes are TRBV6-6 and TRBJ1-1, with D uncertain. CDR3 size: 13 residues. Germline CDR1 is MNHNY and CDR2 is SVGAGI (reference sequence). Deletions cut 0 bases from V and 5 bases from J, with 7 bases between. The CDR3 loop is CASSYSRATEAFF. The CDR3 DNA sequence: TGTGCCAGCAGTTACTCAAGAGCTACTGAAGCTTTCTTT.

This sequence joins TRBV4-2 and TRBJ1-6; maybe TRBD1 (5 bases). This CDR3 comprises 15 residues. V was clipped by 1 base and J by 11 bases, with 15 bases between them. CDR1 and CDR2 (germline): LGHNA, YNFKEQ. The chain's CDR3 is CASSQGQGPGAPLHF. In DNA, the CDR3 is TGTGCCAGCAGCCAAGGACAAGGCCCGGGGGCACCCCTCCACTTT.

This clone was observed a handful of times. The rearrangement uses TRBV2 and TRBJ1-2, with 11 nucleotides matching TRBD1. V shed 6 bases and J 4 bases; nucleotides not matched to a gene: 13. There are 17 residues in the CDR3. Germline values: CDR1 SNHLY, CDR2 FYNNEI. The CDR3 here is CASSAGVGTGGFYGYTF. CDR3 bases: TGTGCCAGCAGCGCGGGGGTCGGGACAGGGGGATTCTATGGCTACACCTTC.

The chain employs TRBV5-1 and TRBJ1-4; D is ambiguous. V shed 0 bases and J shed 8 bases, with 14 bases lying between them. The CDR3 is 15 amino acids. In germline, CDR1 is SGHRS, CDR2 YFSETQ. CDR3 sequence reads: CASSLVGGSEEKLFF. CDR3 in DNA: TGCGCCAGCAGCTTGGTAGGCGGCAGCGAGGAAAAACTGTTTTTT.

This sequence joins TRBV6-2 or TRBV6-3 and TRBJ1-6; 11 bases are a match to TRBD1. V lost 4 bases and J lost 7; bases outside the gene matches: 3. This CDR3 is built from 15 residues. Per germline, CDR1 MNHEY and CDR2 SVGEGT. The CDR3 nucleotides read TGTGCCAGCAGTTTGAGGACAGGGGGCAATTCACCCCTCCACTTT. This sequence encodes CASSLRTGGNSPLHF.

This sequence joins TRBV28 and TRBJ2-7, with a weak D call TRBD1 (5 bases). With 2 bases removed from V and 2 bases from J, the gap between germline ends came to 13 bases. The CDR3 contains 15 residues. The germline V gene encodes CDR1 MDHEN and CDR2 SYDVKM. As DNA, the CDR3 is TGTGCCAGCAGTTTAGGACACAGCCTCACCTACGAGCAGTACTTC. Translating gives CASSLGHSLTYEQYF.

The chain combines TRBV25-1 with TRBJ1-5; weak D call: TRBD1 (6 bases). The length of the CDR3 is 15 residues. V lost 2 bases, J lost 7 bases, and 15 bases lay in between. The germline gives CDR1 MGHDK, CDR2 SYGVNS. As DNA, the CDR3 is TGTGCCAGCAGTGAAGCGGGGGGCGCAGGACAGCCCCAGCATTTT. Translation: CASSEAGGAGQPQHF.